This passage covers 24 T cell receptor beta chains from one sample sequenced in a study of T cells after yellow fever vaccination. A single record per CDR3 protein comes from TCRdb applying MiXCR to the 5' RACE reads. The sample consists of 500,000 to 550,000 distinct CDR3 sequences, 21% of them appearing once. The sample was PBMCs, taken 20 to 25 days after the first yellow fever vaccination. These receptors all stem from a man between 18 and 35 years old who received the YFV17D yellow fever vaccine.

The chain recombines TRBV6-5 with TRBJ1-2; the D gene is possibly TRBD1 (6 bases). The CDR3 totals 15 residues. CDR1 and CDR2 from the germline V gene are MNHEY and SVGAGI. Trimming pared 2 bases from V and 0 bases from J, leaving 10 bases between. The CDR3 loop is CASSYRDTANYGYTF. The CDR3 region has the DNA TGTGCCAGCAGTTACCGGGACACAGCTAACTATGGCTACACCTTC.

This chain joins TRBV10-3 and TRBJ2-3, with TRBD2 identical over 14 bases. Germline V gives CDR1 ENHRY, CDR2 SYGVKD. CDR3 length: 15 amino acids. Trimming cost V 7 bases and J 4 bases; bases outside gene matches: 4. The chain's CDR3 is CAIMGTSGGPDTQYF. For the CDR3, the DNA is TGTGCCATCATGGGGACTAGCGGGGGTCCAGATACGCAGTATTTT.

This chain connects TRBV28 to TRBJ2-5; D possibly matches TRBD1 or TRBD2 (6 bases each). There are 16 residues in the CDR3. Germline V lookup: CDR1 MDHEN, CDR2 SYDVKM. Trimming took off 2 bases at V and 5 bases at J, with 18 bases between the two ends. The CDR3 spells CASSLRGRVGGETQYF. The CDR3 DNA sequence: TGTGCCAGCAGTTTACGGGGCCGGGTCGGGGGCGAGACCCAGTACTTC.

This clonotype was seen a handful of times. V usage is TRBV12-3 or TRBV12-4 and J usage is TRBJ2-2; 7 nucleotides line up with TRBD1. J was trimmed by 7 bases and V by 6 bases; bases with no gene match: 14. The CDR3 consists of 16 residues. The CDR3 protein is CASSYTSYRGHGELFF. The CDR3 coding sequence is TGTGCCAGCAGCTACACTTCATACAGGGGACACGGGGAGCTGTTTTTT.

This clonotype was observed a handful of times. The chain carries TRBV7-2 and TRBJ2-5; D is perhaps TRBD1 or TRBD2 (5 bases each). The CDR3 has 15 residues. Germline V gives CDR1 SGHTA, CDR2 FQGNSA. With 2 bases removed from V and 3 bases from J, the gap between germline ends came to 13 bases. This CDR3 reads CASSLQRDGKETQYF. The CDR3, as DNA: TGTGCCAGCAGCTTACAACGGGACGGCAAAGAGACCCAGTACTTC.

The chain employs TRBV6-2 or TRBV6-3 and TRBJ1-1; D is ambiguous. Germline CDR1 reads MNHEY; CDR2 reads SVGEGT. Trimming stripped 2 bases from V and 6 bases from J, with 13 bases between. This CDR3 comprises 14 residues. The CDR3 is CASSYRVGYAEAFF. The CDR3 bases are TGTGCCAGCAGTTACCGGGTGGGGTACGCTGAAGCTTTCTTT.

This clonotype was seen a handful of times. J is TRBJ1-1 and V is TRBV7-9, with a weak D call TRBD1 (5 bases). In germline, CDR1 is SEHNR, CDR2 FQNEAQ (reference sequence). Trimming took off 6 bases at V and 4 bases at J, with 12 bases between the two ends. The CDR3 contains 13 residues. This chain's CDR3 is CASSLTAGTEAFF. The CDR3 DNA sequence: TGTGCCAGCAGTTTGACAGCGGGCACTGAAGCTTTCTTT.

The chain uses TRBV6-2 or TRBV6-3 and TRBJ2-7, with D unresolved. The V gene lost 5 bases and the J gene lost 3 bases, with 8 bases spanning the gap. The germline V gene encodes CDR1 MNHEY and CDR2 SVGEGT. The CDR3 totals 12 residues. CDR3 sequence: CASSQRFYEQYV. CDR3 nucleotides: TGTGCCAGCAGTCAAAGGTTCTACGAGCAGTACGTC.

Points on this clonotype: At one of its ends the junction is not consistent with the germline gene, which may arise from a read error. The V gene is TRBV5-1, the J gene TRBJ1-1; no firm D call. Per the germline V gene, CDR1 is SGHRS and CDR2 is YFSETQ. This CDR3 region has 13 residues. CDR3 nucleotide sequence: TGCGCCAGCAGCTTGGATGGGAACGCTGAAGCTTTCTTT. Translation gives CASSLDGNAEAFF.

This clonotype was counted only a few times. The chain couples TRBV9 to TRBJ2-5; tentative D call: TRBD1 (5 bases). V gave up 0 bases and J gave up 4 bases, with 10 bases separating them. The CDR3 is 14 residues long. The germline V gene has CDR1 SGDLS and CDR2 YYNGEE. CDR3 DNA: TGTGCCAGCAGCGTAGAGGGGTATGGAGAGACCCAGTACTTC. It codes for CASSVEGYGETQYF.

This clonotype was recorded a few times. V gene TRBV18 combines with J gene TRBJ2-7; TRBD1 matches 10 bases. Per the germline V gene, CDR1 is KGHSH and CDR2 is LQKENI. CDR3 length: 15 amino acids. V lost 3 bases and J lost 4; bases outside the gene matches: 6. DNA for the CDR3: TGTGCCAGCTCACCGACCGGGACAGGGGAATACGAGCAGTACTTC. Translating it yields CASSPTGTGEYEQYF.

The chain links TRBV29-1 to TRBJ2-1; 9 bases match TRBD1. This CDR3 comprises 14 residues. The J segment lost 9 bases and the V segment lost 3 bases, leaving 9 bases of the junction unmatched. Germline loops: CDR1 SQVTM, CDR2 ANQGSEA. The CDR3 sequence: CSVDTGQGGSEQFF. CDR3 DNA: TGCAGCGTTGACACGGGACAGGGTGGTTCTGAGCAGTTCTTC.

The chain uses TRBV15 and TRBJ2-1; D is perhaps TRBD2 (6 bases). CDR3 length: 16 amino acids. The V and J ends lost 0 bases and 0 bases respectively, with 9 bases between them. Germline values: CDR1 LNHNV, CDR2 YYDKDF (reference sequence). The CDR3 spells CATSRDGGSSYNEQFF. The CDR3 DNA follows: TGTGCCACCAGCAGAGATGGGGGGAGCTCCTACAATGAGCAGTTCTTC.

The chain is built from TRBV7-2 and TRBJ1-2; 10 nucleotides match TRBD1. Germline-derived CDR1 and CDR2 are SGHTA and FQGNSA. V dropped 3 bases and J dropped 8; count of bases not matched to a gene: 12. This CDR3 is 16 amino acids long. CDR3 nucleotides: TGTGCCAGCAGCTTCACTTACCAGGGACAGGGGAACGGCTACACCTTC. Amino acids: CASSFTYQGQGNGYTF.

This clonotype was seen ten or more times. The CDR3, as DNA: TGCGCCAGCAGCTTGCGACAGCCAGTTAATGAGCAGTTCTTC. It encodes CASSLRQPVNEQFF. The rearrangement links TRBV5-1 to TRBJ2-1; a possible D gene is TRBD1 (5 bases). V was pared by 1 base and J by 7 bases, with 12 bases between. Germline V gives CDR1 SGHRS, CDR2 YFSETQ. The CDR3 runs 14 residues.

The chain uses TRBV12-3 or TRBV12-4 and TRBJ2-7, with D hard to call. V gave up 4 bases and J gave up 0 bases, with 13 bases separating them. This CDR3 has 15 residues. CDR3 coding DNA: TGTGCCAGCAGTTCAACACAGACAAGCTCCTACGAGCAGTACTTC. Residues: CASSSTQTSSYEQYF.

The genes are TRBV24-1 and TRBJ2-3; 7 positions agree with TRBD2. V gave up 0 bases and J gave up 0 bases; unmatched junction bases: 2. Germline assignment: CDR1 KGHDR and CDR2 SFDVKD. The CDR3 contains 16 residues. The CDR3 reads CATSDLRGGSTDTQYF. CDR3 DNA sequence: TGTGCCACCAGTGATTTGCGCGGGGGTAGCACAGATACGCAGTATTTT.

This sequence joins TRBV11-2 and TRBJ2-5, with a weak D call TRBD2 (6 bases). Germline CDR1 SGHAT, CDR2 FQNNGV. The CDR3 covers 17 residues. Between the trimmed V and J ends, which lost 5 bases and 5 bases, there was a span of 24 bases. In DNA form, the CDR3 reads TGTGCCAGCAGCCACGCATCTGGGACTGCCGAATGGGAGACCCAGTACTTC. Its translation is CASSHASGTAEWETQYF. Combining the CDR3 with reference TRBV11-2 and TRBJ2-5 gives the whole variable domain EAGVAQSPRYKIIEKRQSVAFWCNPISGHATLYWYQQILGQGPKLLIQFQNNGVVDDSQLPKDRFSAERLKGVDSTLKIQPAKLEDSAVYLCASSHASGTAEWETQYFGPGTRLLVL.

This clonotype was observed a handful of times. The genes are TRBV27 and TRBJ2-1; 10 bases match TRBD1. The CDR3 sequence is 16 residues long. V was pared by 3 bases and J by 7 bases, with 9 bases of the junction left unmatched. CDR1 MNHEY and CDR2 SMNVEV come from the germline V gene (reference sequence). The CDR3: CASSLSGQGFWNEQFF. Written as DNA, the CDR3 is TGTGCCAGCAGTTTGTCGGGACAGGGGTTTTGGAATGAGCAGTTCTTC.

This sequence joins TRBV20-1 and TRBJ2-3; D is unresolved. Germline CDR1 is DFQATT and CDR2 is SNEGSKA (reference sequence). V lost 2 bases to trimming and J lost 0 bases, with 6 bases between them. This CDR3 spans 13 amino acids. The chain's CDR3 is CSARTRSTDTQYF. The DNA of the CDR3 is TGCAGTGCTAGAACCAGAAGCACAGATACGCAGTATTTT.

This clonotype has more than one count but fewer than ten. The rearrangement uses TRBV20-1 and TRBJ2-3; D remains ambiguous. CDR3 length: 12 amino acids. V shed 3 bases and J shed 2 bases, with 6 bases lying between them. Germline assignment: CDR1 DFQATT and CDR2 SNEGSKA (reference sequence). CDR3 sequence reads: CSARDHTDTQYF. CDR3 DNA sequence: TGCAGTGCTAGGGACCACACAGATACGCAGTATTTT.

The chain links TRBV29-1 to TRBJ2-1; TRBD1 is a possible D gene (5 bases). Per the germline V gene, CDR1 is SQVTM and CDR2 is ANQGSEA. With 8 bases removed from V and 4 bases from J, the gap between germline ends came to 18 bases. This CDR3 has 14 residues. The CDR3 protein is CSIAGIRKYNEQFF. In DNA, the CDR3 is TGCAGCATAGCAGGGATTCGGAAGTACAATGAGCAGTTCTTC.

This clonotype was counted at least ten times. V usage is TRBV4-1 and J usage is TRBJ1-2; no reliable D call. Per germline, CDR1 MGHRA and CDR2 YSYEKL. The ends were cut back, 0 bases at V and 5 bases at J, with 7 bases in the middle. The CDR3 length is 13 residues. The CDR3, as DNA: TGCGCCAGCAGCCAAGAATCCGGGTATGGCTACACCTTC. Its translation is CASSQESGYGYTF.

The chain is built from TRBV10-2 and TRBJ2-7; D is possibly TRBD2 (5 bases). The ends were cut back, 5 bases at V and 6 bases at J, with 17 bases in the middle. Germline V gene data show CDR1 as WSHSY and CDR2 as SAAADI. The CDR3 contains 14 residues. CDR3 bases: TGCGCCAGCAGTTCTCCAGGACTGCCCCGCGAGCAGTACTTC. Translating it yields CASSSPGLPREQYF.